This T cell receptor (beta chain) originates from a study of response to subunit inactivated influenza vaccine. TCRdb itself ran the RT-PCR reads through MiXCR, one entry per CDR3 protein. The repertoire consists of more than 200,000 distinct CDR3 sequences, with about 12% occurring once and the leading ten covering about 8%. Germline CDR1 and CDR2: DFQATT and SNEGSKA (reference sequence). This CDR3 comprises 14 residues. The V and J ends lost 3 bases and 3 bases, in that order; junction bases with no gene match: 6. Many counts were recorded for this clonotype. What it binds is unknown. Broader study findings: After each seasonal influenza vaccination, few new T cells are recruited, the authors suggested.

The chain uses TRBV20-1 and TRBJ2-7, with TRBD1 identical over 9 bases. The receptor was isolated from a middle-aged man who received an inactivated influenza vaccine. Here the sequenced sample was non-naive T cells sorted from PBMCs, taken 14 days before vaccination. The CDR3 is CSARRDRGFYEQYF. The CDR3 coding sequence is TGCAGTGCTAGGCGAGACAGGGGGTTCTACGAGCAGTACTTC.